A single sample gave rise to the 3 T cell receptor beta chains below, sequenced in a study of shared clonotypes between healthy human individuals. Sequencing used immunoSEQ multiplex PCR; TCRdb keeps in-frame clones, though not all of them. In the table there are 2 million to 2.5 million clones, roughly 92% of which are singletons. The sample comprised naive CD4+ T cells from PBMCs. The subset denotes: CD45RA+ positively selected. These receptors originate from a young man in good health. Some clones in this sample may be carry-over from other donors' samples.

This clone was detected only once. The rearrangement links TRBV28 to TRBJ2-7; 7 nucleotides align to TRBD2. With V trimmed by 4 bases and J by 9 bases, 6 bases remained unmatched. This CDR3 is 12 amino acids long. Per the germline V gene, CDR1 is MDHEN and CDR2 is SYDVKM. CDR3 in amino acids: CASSSAGEVQYF. The CDR3 coding sequence is TGTGCCAGCAGTTCTGCGGGAGAGGTGCAGTACTTC.

The V gene is TRBV28, the J gene TRBJ2-3, with D perhaps TRBD1 or TRBD2 (5 bases each). The ends were cut back, 3 bases at V and 1 base at J, with 14 bases in the middle. The CDR3 length is 16 residues. Germline CDR1 reads MDHEN; CDR2 reads SYDVKM. CDR3 loop: CASSLRSRGGTDTQYF. The DNA for the CDR3 is TGTGCCAGCAGTTTGAGATCCCGAGGGGGCACAGATACGCAGTATTTT.

This chain uses TRBV7-8 with TRBJ1-1; TRBD1 matches at 8 bases. The germline gives CDR1 SGHVS, CDR2 FQNEAQ. The CDR3 loop spans 14 amino acids. V shed 6 bases, J shed 4 bases, and the junction held 7 bases outside the gene matches. CDR3 residues: CASSIQTGATEAFF. Here the CDR3 DNA reads TGTGCCAGCAGTATCCAGACAGGGGCCACTGAAGCTTTCTTT.